The next 9 T cell receptor beta chains were all read from a single sample in a study of neoadjuvant anti-PD-1 for oral cavity cancer. Here immunoSEQ multiplex PCR was the method, and the copy in TCRdb shows in-frame clones only, minus some. There are approximately 42,000 clones in the sample; approximately 80% occur only once, and about 5% lies in the top ten. Time point specified: after neoadjuvant nivolumab, at surgical resection. The material was PBMCs, obtained after nivolumab (anti-PD-1) treatment. These receptors originate from a person aged 40 to 85 with oral cavity squamous cell carcinoma.

This clone was counted only a few times. The chain has TRBV4-1 and TRBJ2-3; TRBD2 might be the D (7 bases). Trimming pared 0 bases from V and 1 base from J, leaving 14 bases between. CDR1 MGHRA and CDR2 YSYEKL come from the germline V gene. This CDR3 contains 17 residues. CDR3 bases: TGCGCCAGCAGCCAAGATAAGGGGGGGTACGGCACAGATACGCAGTATTTT. It encodes CASSQDKGGYGTDTQYF.

The rearrangement joins TRBV6-1 to TRBJ1-1; D is perhaps TRBD1 (5 bases). CDR1 and CDR2 (germline): MNHNS, SASEGT. Deletions cut 2 bases from V and 5 bases from J, with 15 bases between. This CDR3 comprises 15 residues. The DNA of the CDR3 is TGTGCCAGCAGTGAACTAAGACAGCGGCAGACTGAAGCTTTCTTT. Translating it yields CASSELRQRQTEAFF.

This clone appeared a few times. The J gene is TRBJ2-2, the V gene TRBV30; TRBD2 matches 7 bases. J lost 0 bases, V lost 3 bases, and 7 bases had no gene match. The CDR3 consists of 16 residues. Germline assignment: CDR1 GTSNPN and CDR2 SVGIG (reference sequence). CDR3 DNA: TGTGCCTGGAGGGTTAGCGGGCTCGCGAACACCGGGGAGCTGTTTTTT. Translating it yields CAWRVSGLANTGELFF.

This clone was counted once. The rearrangement joins TRBV19 to TRBJ2-2; 10 bases are shared with TRBD1. V dropped 3 bases and J dropped 6; count of bases not matched to a gene: 4. Germline V gene sequence: CDR1 LNHDA, CDR2 SQIVND (reference sequence). This CDR3 has 15 amino acids. The CDR3 bases are TGTGCCAGTAGTATTGCGGGACAGGGGTCCGGGGAGCTGTTTTTT. Protein sequence: CASSIAGQGSGELFF.

Only one count was recorded for this clone. J is TRBJ2-1 and V is TRBV10-1, with D hard to call. This CDR3 comprises 16 residues. V was shortened by 0 bases and J by 3 bases, with 12 bases between the two germline ends. The germline V gene encodes CDR1 WNHNN and CDR2 SYGVQD (reference sequence). The CDR3 loop is CASSESYSTDYNEQFF. DNA of the CDR3: TGCGCCAGCAGTGAGTCGTATAGCACAGACTACAATGAGCAGTTCTTC.

The chain has TRBV18 and TRBJ2-3; a possible D gene is TRBD2 (6 bases). The CDR3 is made up of 17 amino acids. Germline CDR1 reads KGHSH; CDR2 reads LQKENI. V lost 2 bases, J lost 0 bases, and 15 bases lay in between. Written as DNA, the CDR3 is TGTGCCAGCTCACCAGCTCTTGGGGGGACTAGCACAGATACGCAGTATTTT. As protein: CASSPALGGTSTDTQYF.

V and J are TRBV10-3 and TRBJ2-1; 10 nucleotides agree with TRBD2. V shed 5 bases, J shed 4 bases, and the junction held 5 bases outside the gene matches. The CDR3 extends over 15 amino acids. Germline CDR1 reads ENHRY; CDR2 reads SYGVKD. The CDR3 DNA sequence: TGTGCCATCAGTAGAAGCGGGGGGGAGTACAATGAGCAGTTCTTC. It yields the protein CAISRSGGEYNEQFF.

The V and J genes are TRBV15 and TRBJ2-3; possibly TRBD1 for D (5 bases). The CDR3 consists of 16 residues. The V gene's germline CDR1 is LNHNV and CDR2 YYDKDF (reference sequence). Trimming cost V 0 bases and J 5 bases, with 15 bases left between them. This CDR3 is CATSRDLGQGRDTQYF. As DNA, the CDR3 is TGTGCCACCAGCAGAGATCTCGGGCAGGGTAGAGATACGCAGTATTTT.

The chain is built from TRBV28 and TRBJ1-2, with 7 nucleotides matching TRBD1. Germline V gene data show CDR1 as MDHEN and CDR2 as SYDVKM. CDR3 length: 14 residues. Trimming removed 3 bases from V and 3 bases from J; junction bases left unmatched: 4. CDR3: CASSFPTGDYGYTF. The CDR3 nucleotides read TGTGCCAGCAGTTTCCCTACAGGGGACTATGGCTACACCTTC.